This T cell receptor (beta chain) comes out of a study of T-cell memory formation after mild COVID-19. Trimming took 6 bases from V and 4 from J, leaving 20 bases between them. Germline V gene lookup returns CDR1 MNHNS and CDR2 SASEGT. The CDR3 loop spans 16 amino acids. For this clonotype: Its matching antigen is unknown.

Study observations and caveats: From day 15 to 85, contracting clones were balanced between CD4 and CD8, whereas later expanders leaned toward CD4+.

TCRdb re-called the 5' RACE reads through MiXCR, storing one row per CDR3 protein. The repertoire holds just over 300,000 distinct CDR3 sequences, roughly 19% seen once, with more than 20% in the top ten. V is TRBV6-1 and J is TRBJ2-3; no reliable D call. The sequenced material came from PBMCs or a T cell subset sorted from them (not recorded which). The clonotype was recovered from a man aged 18 to 30 who had mild COVID-19 (a few samples of this study predate the infection). Cell type and time point are not known. The CDR3 DNA reads as TGTGCCAGCAGCGAAACGGTACCAAGCTTCCCAGATACGCAGTATTTT. This gives the protein CASSETVPSFPDTQYF.